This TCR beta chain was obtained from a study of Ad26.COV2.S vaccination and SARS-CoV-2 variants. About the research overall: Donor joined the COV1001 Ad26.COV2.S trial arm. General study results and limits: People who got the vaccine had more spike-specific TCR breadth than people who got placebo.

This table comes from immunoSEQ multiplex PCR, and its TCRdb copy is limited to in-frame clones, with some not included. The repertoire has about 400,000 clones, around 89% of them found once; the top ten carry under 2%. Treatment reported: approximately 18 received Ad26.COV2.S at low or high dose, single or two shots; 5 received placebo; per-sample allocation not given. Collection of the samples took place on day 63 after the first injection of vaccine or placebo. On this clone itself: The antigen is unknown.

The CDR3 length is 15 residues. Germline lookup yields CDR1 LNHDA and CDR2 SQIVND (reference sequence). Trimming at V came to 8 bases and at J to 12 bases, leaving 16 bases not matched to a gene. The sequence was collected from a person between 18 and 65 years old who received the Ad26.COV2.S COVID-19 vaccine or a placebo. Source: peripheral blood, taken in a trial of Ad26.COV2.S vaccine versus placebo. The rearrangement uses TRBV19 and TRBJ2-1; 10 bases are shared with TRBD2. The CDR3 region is CASASLAGGSEGQFF. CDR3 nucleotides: TGTGCCAGTGCCTCCTTAGCGGGAGGAAGTGAAGGGCAGTTCTTC.